This T cell receptor beta chain derives from a study of CD8 T cells in Susac syndrome. Overall study results and limits: The study conceded that its TCR sequencing and HLA analysis involved relatively few individuals.

Germline assignment: CDR1 SGHDT and CDR2 YYEEEE. The CDR3 extends over 13 amino acids. Trimming cost V 4 bases and J 2 bases, with 9 bases left between them. RNA was extracted with the RNeasy kit, and a quantity of 0.5 to 1 ug was reverse transcribed using random hexamers. The TCR beta CDR3 was amplified by immunoSEQ multiplex PCR across 54 Vbeta, 13 Jbeta. TCRdb re-analysed the immunoSEQ multiplex PCR reads in MiXCR, keeping a single row per CDR3 protein. Here the sample spans under 200,000 distinct CDR3 sequences, about 95% being singletons. A remark on this clonotype: The antigen is not known.

This sequence was found in a human donor with multiple sclerosis. The specimen was CD8+ T cells from PBMCs. The chain couples TRBV5-6 to TRBJ2-5; D possibly corresponds to TRBD1 (6 bases). The CDR3 nucleotides read TGTGCCAGCAGCACAGGGATACAAGAGACCCAGTACTTC. Its translation is CASSTGIQETQYF. Together with reference TRBV5-6 and TRBJ2-5, the CDR3 gives the full variable domain: DAGVTQSPTHLIKTRGQQVTLRCSPKSGHDTVSWYQQALGQGPQFIFQYYEEEERQRGNFPDRFSGHQFPNYSSELNVNALLLGDSALYLCASSTGIQETQYFGPGTRLLVL.